The next 31 T cell receptor beta chains were all read from a single sample in a study of beta chain features in type 1 diabetes (dated by TCRdb to about 2018). Study-wide conclusions, independent of this receptor: In all four CD4+ subsets, TCRB CDR3 length was moderately but significantly shorter in type 1 diabetes patients.

Library preparation was by the immunoSEQ multiplex PCR assay. The High Capacity cDNA Reverse Transcription Kit was used to reverse transcribe all of the isolated RNA, meaning that expressed TCRB transcripts were what got sequenced. The immuneACCESS repertoire file appears here via TCRdb, limited to in-frame rearrangements. These files lack a portion of the clones; in checked studies, under half of the deficit traces to unresolved V genes, and the cause of the others is not known. The table for this sample lists about 650,000 clones; 9.5% to 15% of them were counted only once. The top ten hold 0.09% to 0.15% of the sample. No antigen is known for these receptors. Input material: naive CD4+ T cells from blood. The label giving this sample's cell subset or site can be read as: true naive CD4+ T cells. The receptors originated from a man under 40 with type 1 diabetes.

This clone was picked up a small number of times. This chain links TRBV5-1 with TRBJ2-3, with TRBD1 identical over 9 bases. The V segment lost 4 bases and the J segment 5 bases; nucleotides outside the gene matches: 5. Germline values: CDR1 SGHRS, CDR2 YFSETQ. The CDR3 totals 14 residues. In nucleotides, the CDR3 is TGCGCCAGCAGCAGGGACAGGGCGGGAGATACGCAGTATTTT. It translates to CASSRDRAGDTQYF.

The V gene is TRBV5-6, the J gene TRBJ2-5; D gene unclear. Trimming removed 5 bases at V and 3 bases at J, with 5 bases between. The CDR3 totals 11 residues. Germline assignment: CDR1 SGHDT and CDR2 YYEEEE. CDR3 sequence: CASRNEETQYF. As DNA, the CDR3 is TGTGCCAGCAGGAATGAAGAGACCCAGTACTTC.

The gene calls are TRBV2 and TRBJ1-6; D is possibly TRBD1 (5 bases). The V and J ends lost 3 bases and 8 bases respectively, with 11 bases between them. Germline CDR1 and CDR2: SNHLY and FYNNEI. This CDR3 is 14 amino acids long. DNA of the CDR3: TGTGCCAGCAGTGACGGGCAGGGTGATTCACCCCTCCACTTT. Encoded protein: CASSDGQGDSPLHF.

Turning to this clone: Additional DNA sequences in this sample encode the identical CDR3. V usage is TRBV18 and J usage is TRBJ2-7; perhaps TRBD2 as D (5 bases). Trimming removed 3 bases from V and 2 bases from J, with 8 bases in between. Germline CDR1 reads KGHSH; CDR2 reads LQKENI. The CDR3 has 13 amino acids. The CDR3 sequence: CASSPPGTYEQYF. The CDR3 coding sequence is TGTGCCAGCTCACCCCCGGGAACCTACGAGCAGTACTTC. The whole variable domain, remainder taken from reference TRBV18 and TRBJ2-7, is NAGVMQNPRHLVRRRGQEARLRCSPMKGHSHVYWYRQLPEEGLKFMVYLQKENIIDESGMPKERFSAEFPKEGPSILRIQQVVRGDSAAYFCASSPPGTYEQYFGPGTRLTVT.

The rearrangement uses TRBV5-1 and TRBJ2-7, with 11 nucleotides matching TRBD1. Per germline, CDR1 SGHRS and CDR2 YFSETQ. The CDR3 extends over 14 amino acids. J was trimmed by 7 bases and V by 4 bases; bases with no gene match: 7. DNA of the CDR3: TGCGCCAGCAGCCAGGGACAGGGGGAGAGGGAGCAGTACTTC. This gives the protein CASSQGQGEREQYF.

V is TRBV29-1 and J is TRBJ2-1; 9 positions match TRBD1. Trimming cost V 4 bases and J 0 bases; bases outside gene matches: 7. From germline, CDR1 is SQVTM and CDR2 ANQGSEA. The CDR3 runs 16 residues. The CDR3 protein is CSVGGQGISSYNEQFF. In DNA form, the CDR3 reads TGCAGCGTTGGTGGACAGGGGATCAGCTCCTACAATGAGCAGTTCTTC.

This chain links TRBV6-1 with TRBJ1-2; D gene uncertain. CDR3 size: 11 residues. Germline-derived CDR1 and CDR2 are MNHNS and SASEGT. The ends were cut back, 6 bases at V and 4 bases at J, with 6 bases in the middle. The CDR3 sequence: CASRRRYGYTF. The DNA for the CDR3 is TGTGCCAGCAGAAGGCGCTATGGCTACACCTTC.

This rearrangement joins TRBV4-2 to TRBJ1-2; 7 nucleotides match TRBD1. The CDR3 contains 13 residues. Losses at the gene ends were 6 bases for V and 13 bases for J; bases not matched to a gene: 14. Germline V gene data show CDR1 as LGHNA and CDR2 as YNFKEQ. The CDR3 bases are TGTGCCAGCAGACCGACAGGGTTAGATCATAGCACCTTC. Translating gives CASRPTGLDHSTF.

The sample holds a few counts of this clone. This chain links TRBV7-7 with TRBJ2-5; tentatively, D is TRBD1 (6 bases). V was trimmed by 5 bases and J by 2 bases, leaving 15 bases between them. This CDR3 is built from 15 residues. CDR1 is SSHAT, CDR2 FNYEAQ, per germline (reference sequence). In DNA, the CDR3 is TGTGCCAGCAGCCCCAGGGGCGGACTTCAAGAGACCCAGTACTTC. Translation gives CASSPRGGLQETQYF.

The chain recombines TRBV7-2 with TRBJ2-2; D is unresolved. Germline loops: CDR1 SGHTA, CDR2 FQGNSA. V was clipped by 2 bases and J by 0 bases, with 7 bases between them. There are 15 residues in the CDR3. Here the CDR3 DNA reads TGTGCCAGCAGCTTATCGCTGACGAACACCGGGGAGCTGTTTTTT. Translation: CASSLSLTNTGELFF.

The table lists this clone with a few counts. This chain connects TRBV5-4 to TRBJ2-1; 7 positions match TRBD2. Unmatched junction bases numbered 6, after V lost 1 base and J lost 5 bases. Germline loops: CDR1 SGHNT, CDR2 YYREEE (reference sequence). The CDR3 is 15 amino acids. The CDR3, as DNA: TGTGCCAGCAGCTTGACGCCTAGCGGTGACAATGAGCAGTTCTTC. This encodes CASSLTPSGDNEQFF.

This chain connects TRBV6-5 to TRBJ2-5, with D perhaps TRBD1 or TRBD2 (5 bases each). V lost 11 bases, J lost 3 bases, and 10 bases lay in between. The CDR3 length is 11 residues. Germline V gives CDR1 MNHEY, CDR2 SVGAGI. CDR3 amino acids: CAAGTEETQYF. The DNA of the CDR3 is TGTGCCGCCGGGACGGAAGAGACCCAGTACTTC.

In its sample, this clone was seen a few times. The V call is TRBV7-2, the J call TRBJ2-7; D may be TRBD1 or TRBD2 (6 bases each). The CDR3 is made up of 14 amino acids. The V and J ends lost 0 bases and 5 bases respectively, with 11 bases between them. CDR1 is SGHTA and CDR2 is FQGNSA in the germline V gene. In DNA, the CDR3 is TGTGCCAGCAGCTTAGCTGGCGGGACAAACGAGCAGTACTTC. It translates to CASSLAGGTNEQYF.

This clone appeared once. The chain joins TRBV6-1 to TRBJ2-5; D unclear. Deletions cut 4 bases from V and 5 bases from J, with 8 bases between. Germline CDR1 MNHNS, CDR2 SASEGT. CDR3 length: 12 residues. CDR3 region: CASSAPRETQYF. The DNA of the CDR3 is TGTGCCAGCAGTGCACCCAGGGAGACCCAGTACTTC.

The chain carries TRBV18 and TRBJ1-2; tentative D call: TRBD1 (5 bases). Trimming pared 5 bases from V and 4 bases from J, leaving 8 bases between. Germline V CDR1 and CDR2: KGHSH, LQKENI. The CDR3 has 12 amino acids. The CDR3: CASSRDFYGYTF. The DNA of the CDR3 is TGTGCCAGCTCAAGGGACTTCTATGGCTACACCTTC.

The table lists this clone with a few counts. The chain couples TRBV9 to TRBJ2-5, with 10 positions matching TRBD2. Germline values: CDR1 SGDLS, CDR2 YYNGEE. Losses at the gene ends were 1 base for V and 4 bases for J; bases not matched to a gene: 7. The length of the CDR3 is 16 residues. CDR3 DNA: TGTGCCAGCAGCGTAAGGAGCGGGGGGGCTCCAGAGACCCAGTACTTC. Amino acids: CASSVRSGGAPETQYF.

The chain combines TRBV6-5 with TRBJ1-2; D is possibly TRBD1 (6 bases). V was pared by 6 bases and J by 9 bases, with 17 bases between. CDR1 is MNHEY, CDR2 SVGAGI, per germline. The CDR3 runs to 13 residues. The DNA of the CDR3 is TGTGCCAGCAGCCCGGACAGTCGATATCGCTACACCTTC. This gives the protein CASSPDSRYRYTF.

This clone was counted only a few times. The rearrangement links TRBV29-1 to TRBJ2-7, with a possible D match to TRBD2 (5 bases). This CDR3 region has 13 residues. V was shortened by 1 base and J by 4 bases, with 11 bases between the two germline ends. CDR1 is SQVTM and CDR2 is ANQGSEA in the germline V gene. CDR3: CSVEVNEGYEQYF. CDR3 nucleotides: TGCAGCGTTGAAGTAAATGAGGGTTACGAGCAGTACTTC.

This chain uses TRBV6-6 with TRBJ1-6, with D perhaps matching TRBD1 (6 bases). Per the germline V gene, CDR1 is MNHNY and CDR2 is SVGAGI (reference sequence). The CDR3 runs to 15 residues. Trimming cost V 3 bases and J 9 bases, with 15 bases left between them. The CDR3 sequence is CASSYIEGGPSPLHF. DNA for the CDR3: TGTGCCAGCAGTTATATCGAGGGGGGGCCTTCACCCCTCCACTTT.

The V call is TRBV7-2, the J call TRBJ2-3, with D maybe TRBD1 (6 bases). The CDR3 is 17 residues long. Trimming shortened V by 1 base and J by 1 base, and 15 bases separated the two germline ends. CDR1 and CDR2 (germline): SGHTA, FQGNSA. The CDR3 loop is CASSLEGQAGGTDTQYF. CDR3 DNA sequence: TGTGCCAGCAGCTTAGAAGGCCAGGCAGGGGGCACAGATACGCAGTATTTT.

About this clone: Distinct nucleotide sequences in the sample also encode this CDR3. This chain uses TRBV11-3 with TRBJ2-2, with 8 nucleotides matching TRBD1. This CDR3 comprises 15 residues. Looked up from germline, CDR1 is SGHNT and CDR2 is YENEEA. The V gene end was trimmed by 4 bases and the J gene end by 1 base; junction bases not matched to a gene: 2. In DNA form, the CDR3 reads TGTGCCAGCAGCTCTGGACAGGGGAACACCGGGGAGCTGTTTTTT. This encodes CASSSGQGNTGELFF.

The chain joins TRBV19 to TRBJ2-1; 9 positions agree with TRBD2. The CDR3 runs to 15 residues. Trimming cost V 0 bases and J 6 bases; bases outside gene matches: 3. Germline CDR1 LNHDA, CDR2 SQIVND (reference sequence). The CDR3 sequence is CASSIDGGGVNEQFF. The CDR3 DNA is TGTGCCAGTAGTATAGATGGCGGGGGGGTCAATGAGCAGTTCTTC.

This chain connects TRBV5-1 to TRBJ2-7, with 8 bases aligning to TRBD1. J gave up 0 bases and V 0 bases, and 5 bases lay outside the gene matches. The CDR3 has 16 amino acids. Germline V CDR1 and CDR2: SGHRS, YFSETQ. Written as DNA, the CDR3 is TGCGCCAGCAGCTTGGAGACAGGGGTTCCCTCCTACGAGCAGTACTTC. This codes for CASSLETGVPSYEQYF.

This clone has just a few counts. This chain joins TRBV21-1 and TRBJ2-4. TRBV21-1 is listed as a pseudogene. CDR3 length: 13 residues. The CDR3, as DNA: TGTGCCAGCACCTTGTGTGGGGGAAACATTCAGTACTTC. Translation gives CASTLCGGNIQYF.

J is TRBJ2-1 and V is TRBV2; maybe TRBD2 (5 bases). Germline V lookup: CDR1 SNHLY, CDR2 FYNNEI. The CDR3 totals 13 residues. Trimming left V 7 bases short and J 2 bases short, with 9 bases between. This chain's CDR3 is CASIPGTYNEQFF. The CDR3 DNA reads TGTGCCAGCATACCGGGGACCTACAATGAGCAGTTCTTC.

This sequence joins TRBV7-6 and TRBJ1-4; 11 bases fit TRBD1. Germline CDR1 reads SGHVS; CDR2 reads FNYEAQ. The length of the CDR3 is 17 residues. V was pared by 0 bases and J by 8 bases, with 8 bases of the junction left unmatched. This CDR3 reads CASSLASGQGAEEKLFF. Written as DNA, the CDR3 is TGTGCCAGCAGCTTAGCCTCTGGACAGGGGGCGGAGGAAAAACTGTTTTTT.

A few counts support this clone. The chain couples TRBV19 to TRBJ2-1; TRBD1 agrees at 8 bases. The CDR3 is 14 amino acids. The trim removed 8 bases at V and 8 bases at J, leaving 11 bases unmatched. Germline lookup yields CDR1 LNHDA and CDR2 SQIVND (reference sequence). CDR3 sequence (DNA): TGTGCCAGTGAAGACAGGGGAGGTAACGATGAGCAGTTCTTC. Protein product: CASEDRGGNDEQFF.

This chain links TRBV6-5 with TRBJ2-7; D gene ambiguous. V was shortened by 0 bases and J by 4 bases, with 13 bases between the two germline ends. Per the germline V gene, CDR1 is MNHEY and CDR2 is SVGAGI. This CDR3 is built from 15 residues. For the CDR3, the DNA is TGTGCCAGCAGTTACTCCCAGGCAGGCCCGTACGAGCAGTACTTC. This encodes CASSYSQAGPYEQYF.

This sequence joins TRBV6-1 and TRBJ2-5, with D perhaps being TRBD1 or TRBD2 (6 bases each). The V end was cut by 10 bases, the J end by 5 bases, with 11 bases between. The germline V gene encodes CDR1 MNHNS and CDR2 SASEGT. The CDR3 contains 11 residues. Here the CDR3 reads CAIGGAETQYF. The DNA of the CDR3 is TGTGCCATCGGGGGCGCCGAGACCCAGTACTTC.

The chain couples TRBV4-3 to TRBJ1-1; maybe TRBD1 (5 bases). CDR3 length: 14 amino acids. The V gene's germline CDR1 is LGHNA and CDR2 YSLEER. V gave up 0 bases and J gave up 10 bases, with 15 bases separating them. This CDR3 is CASSQEGQGRVAFF. CDR3 nucleotides: TGCGCCAGCAGCCAAGAAGGCCAGGGTAGGGTAGCTTTCTTT.

The chain carries TRBV28 and TRBJ1-2; tentatively, D is TRBD1 (6 bases). The V gene's germline CDR1 is MDHEN and CDR2 SYDVKM. CDR3 length: 15 amino acids. Trimming took 2 bases from V and 1 from J, leaving 11 bases between them. The chain's CDR3 is CASSLGPGVNYGYTF. The CDR3 DNA sequence: TGTGCCAGCAGTTTAGGTCCAGGGGTTAACTATGGCTACACCTTC.